The T cell receptor beta chain described here comes from a study of CD8 T cells in Susac syndrome. This clonotype was counted a single time. Germline assignment: CDR1 LGHDT and CDR2 YNNKEL (reference sequence). The CDR3 spans 14 residues. V shed 0 bases and J shed 4 bases, with 9 bases lying between them. A quantity of about 0.5 to 1 ug RNA underwent reverse transcription using random hexamers. TCRdb passed the immunoSEQ multiplex PCR reads through MiXCR, listing each CDR3 protein once. Among approximately 190,000 distinct CDR3 sequences listed, 90% to 95% were seen once. This receptor was taken from a human donor with multiple sclerosis. Material: CD4+ T cells from PBMCs. The V call is TRBV3-1, the J call TRBJ1-2; a weak D match, TRBD1 (5 bases). The CDR3 DNA follows: TGTGCCAGCAGCCAAGAGAGGGGTGCCTATGGCTACACCTTC. This sequence encodes CASSQERGAYGYTF.